One sample yielded the 30 T cell receptor beta chains listed below, sequenced in a study of cytomegalovirus exposure and HLA in healthy donors. Vbeta (60) and Jbeta (13) primers were used in the PCR. Profiling relied on immunoSEQ multiplex PCR, and the TCRdb table lists in-frame clones only, not all of them. This sample's clone table lists 200,000 to 250,000 clones. Sequenced: PBMCs. These receptors were collected from a woman in her 30s in good health and CMV-seropositive.

The chain couples TRBV4-1 to TRBJ2-1, with unresolved D. V dropped 7 bases and J dropped 9 bases, with 10 bases sitting between them. Per the germline V gene, CDR1 is MGHRA and CDR2 is YSYEKL. This CDR3 is 11 amino acids long. CDR3 loop: CASTGSGEQFF. The CDR3, as DNA: TGCGCCAGCACCGGGTCGGGTGAGCAGTTCTTC.

The genes are TRBV27 and TRBJ1-1; D is possibly TRBD1 (5 bases). The CDR3 is 15 residues long. Per germline, CDR1 MNHEY and CDR2 SMNVEV (reference sequence). Trimming cost V 2 bases and J 4 bases, with 14 bases left between them. In nucleotides, the CDR3 is TGTGCCAGCAGTTTAGCGGGGGAGAGGGGCACTGAAGCTTTCTTT. Protein product: CASSLAGERGTEAFF.

V is TRBV25-1 and J is TRBJ2-2, with 8 bases fitting TRBD2. Germline loops: CDR1 MGHDK, CDR2 SYGVNS. The length of the CDR3 is 14 residues. V gave up 8 bases and J gave up 10 bases; unmatched junction bases: 12. CDR3 in DNA: TGTGCCAGCTCCTACAGCGGGAGAGTCGAGGAGCTGTTTTTT. It is translated as CASSYSGRVEELFF.

The V gene is TRBV2, the J gene TRBJ1-2; D not certain. Germline-derived CDR1 and CDR2 are SNHLY and FYNNEI. The CDR3 spans 15 residues. V dropped 3 bases and J dropped 2 bases, with 13 bases sitting between them. CDR3: CASSEVPGPNYGYTF. CDR3 in DNA: TGTGCCAGCAGTGAGGTGCCCGGTCCCAACTATGGCTACACCTTC.

The gene calls are TRBV7-2 and TRBJ2-1, with D possibly matching TRBD1 (5 bases). Trimming took off 5 bases at V and 0 bases at J, with 11 bases between the two ends. The CDR3 covers 15 residues. Germline CDR1 reads SGHTA; CDR2 reads FQGNSA. The CDR3 loop reads CASSMTVSSYNEQFF. DNA for the CDR3: TGTGCCAGCAGCATGACAGTAAGCTCCTACAATGAGCAGTTCTTC. Full variable domain (missing parts from reference TRBV7-2 and TRBJ2-1): GAGVSQSPSNKVTEKGKDVELRCDPISGHTALYWYRQSLGQGLEFLIYFQGNSAPDKSGLPSDRFSAERTGGSVSTLTIQRTQQEDSAVYLCASSMTVSSYNEQFFGPGTRLTVL.

The chain has TRBV7-9 and TRBJ2-7, with unresolved D. Trimming removed 3 bases at V and 0 bases at J, with 6 bases between. Germline V CDR1 and CDR2: SEHNR, FQNEAQ (reference sequence). This CDR3 has 13 amino acids. The CDR3 sequence: CASSFGFSYEQYF. As DNA, the CDR3 is TGTGCCAGCAGCTTCGGGTTCTCCTACGAGCAGTACTTC.

The gene calls are TRBV5-1 and TRBJ1-2, with 11 bases that match TRBD1. With 4 bases clipped from V and 5 bases from J, the junction kept 13 bases outside the gene matches. The CDR3 loop spans 17 amino acids. Germline CDR1 is SGHRS and CDR2 is YFSETQ. Here the CDR3 reads CASSPFQTGTGGYGYTF. The CDR3 DNA is TGCGCCAGCAGCCCTTTCCAAACCGGGACAGGGGGTTATGGCTACACCTTC.

The chain is built from TRBV11-2 and TRBJ1-2; D might be TRBD1 (6 bases). Deletions cut 5 bases from V and 0 bases from J, with 22 bases between. Germline V gene data show CDR1 as SGHAT and CDR2 as FQNNGV. CDR3 size: 18 residues. CDR3 nucleotide sequence: TGTGCCAGCAGCCTTTCTTTCCGTCCACAGGGAGCTAACTATGGCTACACCTTC. It translates to CASSLSFRPQGANYGYTF. Looking up the rest from reference TRBV11-2 and TRBJ1-2 gives the full variable domain: EAGVAQSPRYKIIEKRQSVAFWCNPISGHATLYWYQQILGQGPKLLIQFQNNGVVDDSQLPKDRFSAERLKGVDSTLKIQPAKLEDSAVYLCASSLSFRPQGANYGYTFGSGTRLTVV.

The chain recombines TRBV18 with TRBJ1-4, with TRBD1 as a possible D gene (5 bases). CDR3 length: 15 amino acids. V lost 8 bases and J 0 bases, leaving 13 bases between the germline ends. Germline assignment: CDR1 KGHSH and CDR2 LQKENI. DNA of the CDR3: TGTGCCAGCGTACTGGCAGGGACAACTAATGAAAAACTGTTTTTT. This translates into CASVLAGTTNEKLFF.

CDR3 protein: CASRGGTAAHEQFF. CDR3 bases: TGTGCCAGCAGGGGGGGGACGGCAGCGCATGAGCAGTTCTTC. The V gene is TRBV28, the J gene TRBJ2-1, with 7 positions matching TRBD2. The V gene end was trimmed by 6 bases and the J gene end by 8 bases; junction bases not matched to a gene: 10. The germline CDR1 and CDR2 sequences are MDHEN and SYDVKM. CDR3 length equals 14 residues.

This chain links TRBV6-5 with TRBJ2-7, with 9 bases that match TRBD1. The CDR3 spans 15 residues. From germline, CDR1 is MNHEY and CDR2 SVGAGI. V lost 5 bases to trimming and J lost 3 bases; unmatched junction nucleotides: 8. The CDR3 nucleotides read TGTGCCAGCAGTCCTGGACAGGGGATCGGCTACGAGCAGTACTTC. This codes for CASSPGQGIGYEQYF.

The chain combines TRBV6-1 with TRBJ2-7; D not certain. Trimming left V 7 bases short and J 4 bases short, with 14 bases between. CDR1 and CDR2 (germline): MNHNS, SASEGT. The CDR3 spans 13 residues. The CDR3, as DNA: TGTGCCAGCATCAATCCCAGACTTTACGAGCAGTACTTC. Protein: CASINPRLYEQYF.

This chain links TRBV27 with TRBJ2-7; TRBD2 matches 9 bases. This CDR3 is built from 18 residues. Trimming cost V 1 base and J 1 base; bases outside gene matches: 11. Germline CDR1 reads MNHEY; CDR2 reads SMNVEV (reference sequence). This chain's CDR3 is CASSLYSSPGLASYEQYF. The CDR3 DNA follows: TGTGCCAGCAGTTTATACTCCTCACCGGGACTAGCATCCTACGAGCAGTACTTC.

V is TRBV11-2 and J is TRBJ1-1; TRBD1 agrees at 7 bases. This CDR3 contains 14 residues. J was trimmed by 1 base and V by 8 bases; bases with no gene match: 7. Germline CDR1 reads SGHAT; CDR2 reads FQNNGV. The DNA of the CDR3 is TGTGCCAGCCCACAGGGGCCGTCGAACACTGAAGCTTTCTTT. This translates into CASPQGPSNTEAFF.

This chain uses TRBV27 with TRBJ2-3; 9 nucleotides match TRBD1. The CDR3 is 17 residues long. CDR1 MNHEY and CDR2 SMNVEV come from the germline V gene (reference sequence). V gave up 5 bases and J gave up 4 bases; unmatched junction bases: 13. In nucleotides, the CDR3 is TGTGCCAGCAGTATTACGACAGGGGGTTTTTTTGCAGATACGCAGTATTTT. This translates into CASSITTGGFFADTQYF.

The chain uses TRBV5-8 and TRBJ1-1, with 9 nucleotides matching TRBD1. Trimming at V came to 4 bases and at J to 1 base, leaving 8 bases not matched to a gene. Germline-derived CDR1 and CDR2 are SGHTS and YDEGEE. This CDR3 region has 16 residues. The CDR3: CASSSGTGRWNTEAFF. As DNA, the CDR3 is TGTGCCAGCAGCAGCGGGACAGGGAGATGGAACACTGAAGCTTTCTTT. The entire variable domain, with the rest obtained from reference TRBV5-8 and TRBJ1-1, is as follows: EAGVTQSPTHLIKTRGQQATLRCSPISGHTSVYWYQQALGLGLQFLLWYDEGEERNRGNFPPRFSGRQFPNYSSELNVNALELEDSALYLCASSSGTGRWNTEAFFGQGTRLTVV.

Note on this clone: Its ends do not fully match the called genes, so a read error is possible. V and J are TRBV9 and TRBJ2-2, with a tentative D call TRBD1 (6 bases). The CDR3 is 10 amino acids. Per germline, CDR1 SGDLS and CDR2 YYNGEE. The CDR3 DNA is TGCCAGGGGTCGACCGGGGAGCTGTTTTTT. Residues: CQGSTGELFF. The whole variable domain, filled in from reference TRBV9 and TRBJ2-2, reads DSGVTQTPKHLITATGQRVTLRCSPRSGDLSVYWYQQSLDQGLQFLIQYYNGEERAKGNILERFSAQQFPDLHSELNLSSLELGDSALYFCQGSTGELFFGEGSRLTVL.

The DNA of the CDR3 is TGTGCCAGTAAGCCGGGGGGATACTTGAACACTGAAGCTTTCTTT. It encodes CASKPGGYLNTEAFF. V gene TRBV19 combines with J gene TRBJ1-1; weak D call: TRBD1 (5 bases). The CDR3 consists of 15 residues. Per germline, CDR1 LNHDA and CDR2 SQIVND (reference sequence). Deletions cut 7 bases from V and 0 bases from J, with 15 bases between.

The chain employs TRBV7-9 and TRBJ1-1; D perhaps matches TRBD1 (6 bases). The CDR3 is 15 amino acids. CDR1 is SEHNR, CDR2 FQNEAQ, per germline (reference sequence). V was clipped by 6 bases and J by 1 base, with 15 bases between them. The CDR3 coding sequence is TGTGCCAGCAGATGGACGACAGGAGAGAACACTGAAGCTTTCTTT. This codes for CASRWTTGENTEAFF.

The rearrangement links TRBV9 to TRBJ1-4, with D perhaps matching TRBD1 (6 bases). V was pared by 0 bases and J by 0 bases, with 15 bases between. Germline V gene lookup returns CDR1 SGDLS and CDR2 YYNGEE. The CDR3 totals 18 residues. The CDR3 protein is CASSVGSGTSATNEKLFF. In DNA, the CDR3 is TGTGCCAGCAGCGTAGGATCCGGGACATCTGCAACTAATGAAAAACTGTTTTTT.

The V and J genes are TRBV5-6 and TRBJ1-2; 7 nucleotides line up with TRBD1. Looked up from germline, CDR1 is SGHDT and CDR2 is YYEEEE. The V and J ends lost 0 bases and 5 bases, in that order; junction bases with no gene match: 7. This CDR3 is 15 amino acids long. CDR3 DNA sequence: TGTGCCAGCAGCTTGGAGTTGGCAGGGGGGTATGGCTACACCTTC. Residues: CASSLELAGGYGYTF. The variable domain in full, with the rest retrieved from reference TRBV5-6 and TRBJ1-2, is DAGVTQSPTHLIKTRGQQVTLRCSPKSGHDTVSWYQQALGQGPQFIFQYYEEEERQRGNFPDRFSGHQFPNYSSELNVNALLLGDSALYLCASSLELAGGYGYTFGSGTRLTVV.

V usage is TRBV7-2 and J usage is TRBJ2-5; no definite D call. CDR1 and CDR2 from the germline V gene are SGHTA and FQGNSA. The CDR3 length is 14 residues. Trimming took off 1 base at V and 4 bases at J, with 10 bases between the two ends. CDR3: CASSLGGTRETQYF. Written as DNA, the CDR3 is TGTGCCAGCAGCTTAGGAGGCACTCGAGAGACCCAGTACTTC.

This chain uses TRBV4-1 with TRBJ1-2, with D uncertain. V was trimmed by 1 base and J by 4 bases, leaving 10 bases between them. This CDR3 spans 14 amino acids. Germline assignment: CDR1 MGHRA and CDR2 YSYEKL. This chain's CDR3 is CASSQVQQSYGYTF. DNA for the CDR3: TGCGCCAGCAGCCAAGTCCAACAGTCCTATGGCTACACCTTC.

The V and J genes are TRBV6-1 and TRBJ1-1; maybe TRBD1 (5 bases). V was pared by 3 bases and J by 1 base, with 9 bases between. The CDR3 spans 14 residues. Germline assignment: CDR1 MNHNS and CDR2 SASEGT. CDR3 in DNA: TGTGCCAGCAGTGACCCGGACACGAACACTGAAGCTTTCTTT. Translating gives CASSDPDTNTEAFF.

The rearrangement links TRBV6-1 to TRBJ1-1; D is undetermined. The CDR3 covers 15 residues. Germline V gene lookup returns CDR1 MNHNS and CDR2 SASEGT. V was trimmed by 1 base and J by 1 base, leaving 10 bases between them. The CDR3 loop reads CASSEVVGGNTEAFF. CDR3 nucleotides: TGTGCCAGCAGTGAAGTCGTAGGAGGGAACACTGAAGCTTTCTTT.

The chain joins TRBV2 to TRBJ2-5, with D perhaps matching TRBD1 (6 bases). TRBJ2-7 matches the DNA end more closely, so the J call is doubtful. This CDR3 is built from 12 residues. Germline CDR1 SNHLY, CDR2 FYNNEI. The CDR3 region has the DNA TGTGCCAGCAGACAGGGATCCTACGAGCAGTACTTC. It yields the protein CASRQGSYEQYF.

The chain combines TRBV7-9 with TRBJ2-3; 8 bases match TRBD2. This CDR3 has 15 amino acids. Looked up from germline, CDR1 is SEHNR and CDR2 is FQNEAQ (reference sequence). V shed 4 bases and J 6 bases; nucleotides not matched to a gene: 9. The CDR3 coding sequence is TGTGCCAGCAGCTCTAAGGGACTAGTACCTGATACGCAGTATTTT. It is translated as CASSSKGLVPDTQYF.

The gene calls are TRBV6-6 and TRBJ1-4; TRBD1 might be the D (6 bases). CDR1 is MNHNY and CDR2 is SVGAGI in the germline V gene (reference sequence). The CDR3 is 14 amino acids. Trimming took off 5 bases at V and 4 bases at J, with 11 bases between the two ends. In DNA, the CDR3 is TGTGCCAGCAGTACAGGACAGCATAATGAAAAACTGTTTTTT. It is translated as CASSTGQHNEKLFF.

This chain links TRBV27 with TRBJ1-4, with D perhaps matching TRBD1 (5 bases). The CDR3 length is 13 residues. Germline lookup yields CDR1 MNHEY and CDR2 SMNVEV (reference sequence). V lost 4 bases and J 5 bases, leaving 8 bases between the germline ends. The CDR3 spells CASSSGLNEKLFF. CDR3 nucleotide sequence: TGTGCCAGCAGTTCAGGGCTAAATGAAAAACTGTTTTTT. Together with reference TRBV27 and TRBJ1-4, the CDR3 gives the full variable domain: EAQVTQNPRYLITVTGKKLTVTCSQNMNHEYMSWYRQDPGLGLRQIYYSMNVEVTDKGDVPEGYKVSRKEKRNFPLILESPSPNQTSLYFCASSSGLNEKLFFGSGTQLSVL.

The chain carries TRBV10-1 and TRBJ2-5, with D unresolved. CDR3 size: 13 residues. With 0 bases removed from V and 2 bases from J, the gap between germline ends came to 4 bases. The germline gives CDR1 WNHNN, CDR2 SYGVQD (reference sequence). CDR3 sequence: CASSESLQETQYF. CDR3 coding DNA: TGCGCCAGCAGTGAGTCCCTACAAGAGACCCAGTACTTC.